Listed below are T cell receptor beta chains from one sample, sequenced in a study of T cell responses to AZD1222 COVID-19 vaccine. Clones were sequenced by immunoSEQ multiplex PCR, and TCRdb holds only the in-frame ones, with some missing. This repertoire shows fewer than 200,000 clones, 85% to 90% found once; its top ten account for roughly 4%. The sequences come from peripheral blood, collected 28 days after the second AZD1222 dose. The receptors stem from an adult who received the AZD1222 COVID-19 vaccine. Both conserved end residues are trimmed from each CDR3.

TRBJ2-1 TRBV14 ASSQGNRGQNEQF
TRBJ2-1 TRBV12-3/TRBV12-4 ASNPGQGDEQF
TRBJ1-2 TRBV10-3 AISEPGTSYGYT
TRBJ1-3 TRBV19 ASSTVPSGNTIY
TRBJ2-1 TRBV19 AAGGIYNEQF
TRBJ2-2 TRBV11-2 ASSMTSGGAGELF
TRBJ1-2 TRBV27 ASSLRRTGFTTMGNGYT
TRBJ2-7 TRBV7-2 ASSHYYEQY
TRBJ1-1 TRBV2 ASSSTASGTEAF
TRBJ1-5 TRBV12-2 ASRKRVERWNQPQH
TRBJ1-5 TRBV5-1 ASSLDTNQPQH
TRBJ1-1 TRBV4-3 ASSQGQGGTEAF
TRBJ1-5 TRBV7-2 ASSLMKGGGINQPQH
TRBJ1-1 TRBV9 ASSSDRVTEAF
TRBJ1-5 TRBV4-2 ASSHTTAPEPQH
TRBJ2-1 TRBV5-1 ASSLTGFDEQF
TRBJ1-1 TRBV7-9 ASSLTGYEAF
TRBJ1-1 TRBV10-2 ASSGFSEAF
TRBJ1-1 TRBV2 ATSLQGMNTEAF
TRBJ1-6 TRBV27 ASSARTYGPLH
TRBJ2-5 TRBV2 ASTRPGPGQETQY
TRBJ2-7 TRBV24-1 ATSDFRETGVFCDEQY
TRBJ1-6 TRBV11-3 ASSLDLYSPLH
TRBJ1-6 TRBV27 ASSYTPLLLTNSPLH
TRBJ2-7 TRBV5-1 ASSLTGYPAEQY
TRBJ2-1 TRBV20-1 SASIGGRSYEQF
TRBJ1-2 TRBV2 ASSPGHSYGYT
TRBJ1-3 TRBV3-1/TRBV3-2 ASSPQSSGNTIY
TRBJ2-7 TRBV7-9 ASSLQGLSSYEQY
TRBJ1-2 TRBV11-2 ASSLGDRDLRYGYT
TRBJ2-2 TRBV7-9 ASSLDLAYTGELF
TRBJ1-6 TRBV14 ASSSQRGANSPLH
TRBJ1-2 TRBV27 ASSPTPWDGGYT
TRBJ1-5 TRBV19 ASGLEGYSNQPQH
TRBJ2-2 TRBV15 ATSGENTGELF
TRBJ1-1 TRBV3-1/TRBV3-2 ASSRQRPDRVAF
TRBJ2-3 TRBV9 ASSAPGVPDTQY
TRBJ1-5 TRBV6-6 ATHDQPQH
TRBJ1-2 TRBV9 ASSHSRTPEGYT
TRBJ1-5 TRBV6-6 ANDADQPQH
TRBJ2-3 TRBV4-1 ASSQPGGATDTQY